This T cell receptor (beta chain) emerged from a study of TIL therapy for anti-PD-1-resistant metastatic lung cancer. Study-wide context: Patients then received nivolumab; progressors got lymphodepletion, TIL and IL-2. Tumors carried a median 1.5 non-synonymous mutations per megabase. General observations from the study: Treatment-naive, never-smoker and oncogene-addicted patients were overrepresented in this highly selected cohort.

The time point here: pre-treatment sample, taken before nivolumab and TIL therapy. V lost 2 bases to trimming and J lost 0 bases, with 4 bases between them. The CDR3 extends over 13 amino acids. The V gene's germline CDR1 is SGHDT and CDR2 YYEEEE. The immunoSEQ assay was v3. Each library reached 2 million or so read pairs, or 5-6 million at deep level. The table came from immunoSEQ multiplex PCR; TCRdb's copy has only in-frame clones and leaves some out. The sample includes 55,000 or so clones, 80% to 90% of them seen just once. In regard to this clone: Its antigen is currently unknown.

Sequenced material: blood, taken at baseline. The receptor comes from a person between 25 and 80 years old with non-small cell lung cancer. The V and J genes are TRBV5-6 and TRBJ2-3, with D hard to call. The CDR3 sequence: CASSFQSTDTQYF. The CDR3 coding sequence is TGTGCCAGCAGCTTTCAGAGCACAGATACGCAGTATTTT.